This T cell receptor beta chain came from a study of blood T cell repertoires in COVID-19. Study context: Acute and convalescent COVID-19 specimens originated in the United States, Italy and Spain.

Per the authors' pipeline: Researchers report that nucleated cell counts were estimated from reference gene primer amplification. Data came from immunoSEQ multiplex PCR; TCRdb stores just in-frame clones and leaves some out. That table gives V, J and clone size, and the DNA gave D and trimming. The sample records about 200,000 clones, 75% to 90% being singletons. Looked up from germline, CDR1 is SGDLS and CDR2 is YYNGEE. With V trimmed by 3 bases and J by 5 bases, 9 bases remained unmatched. This CDR3 has 15 residues. Patients in Seattle were enrolled during active infection, then followed longitudinally.

Sequenced material: peripheral blood. The clonotype comes from a woman of 80 years or more with COVID-19, enrolled during active disease. This chain connects TRBV9 to TRBJ2-7, with 9 positions matching TRBD1. CDR3 amino acids: CASSATGTGLNEQYF. The CDR3 nucleotides read TGTGCCAGCAGCGCAACCGGGACAGGGTTAAACGAGCAGTACTTC. The full variable domain, completed using reference TRBV9 and TRBJ2-7, is DSGVTQTPKHLITATGQRVTLRCSPRSGDLSVYWYQQSLDQGLQFLIQYYNGEERAKGNILERFSAQQFPDLHSELNLSSLELGDSALYFCASSATGTGLNEQYFGPGTRLTVT.